This TCR beta chain was recorded in a study of OX40 agonist ivuxolimab in advanced cancers. In the study overall: Treatment received earlier with anti-PD-1, anti-PD-L1 or anti-CTLA-4 agents was allowed, and 40% had some.

Profiling relied on immunoSEQ multiplex PCR, and the TCRdb table lists in-frame clones only, not all of them. Among around 50,000 clones listed, approximately 80% were seen once. V was shortened by 6 bases and J by 3 bases, with 11 bases between the two germline ends. Per germline, CDR1 MNHEY and CDR2 SVGAGI. The CDR3 sequence is 14 residues long. The specimen was CD4+ or CD8+ T cells sorted from blood, collected in a trial of the OX40 agonist ivuxolimab. The clonotype comes from an adult with an advanced solid tumor such as melanoma, head and neck, liver or kidney cancer. The chain joins TRBV6-5 to TRBJ1-4, with unresolved D. CDR3 loop: CASRPAASNEKLFF. DNA for the CDR3: TGTGCCAGCAGGCCGGCGGCATCTAATGAAAAACTGTTTTTT.